This TCR beta chain derives from a study of radiation and T cells in renal cell carcinoma. As for the study in general: Nephrectomy followed 15 Gy stereotactic body radiation by 4 weeks.

Time point meaning: baseline pretreatment blood. Treatment indicated: 15 Gy SBRT to primary tumor, nephrectomy 4 weeks later. Clear cell pathology was present in this patient's renal cell carcinoma. Points on this clone: Its target is unknown.

There are 15 residues in the CDR3. V was pared by 6 bases and J by 1 base, with 9 bases of the junction left unmatched. CDR1 and CDR2 (germline): LNHNV, YYDKDF (reference sequence). Data came from immunoSEQ multiplex PCR; TCRdb stores just in-frame clones and leaves some out. This table has about 130,000 clones, over 75% appearing once. Study-level findings and limits: Top tumor clonotypes rose in blood 2 weeks post-radiation, then contracted.

This sequence joins TRBV15 and TRBJ2-7; 7 positions agree with TRBD2. The sequence came from a woman aged 45-65 years with renal cell carcinoma. The source was blood, collected from a patient whose treatment included radiotherapy and nephrectomy. CDR3 in amino acids: CATRREGTLSYEQYF. In DNA, the CDR3 is TGTGCCACCAGAAGGGAGGGGACGCTTTCCTACGAGCAGTACTTC.